Described below is a single T cell receptor (beta chain) sequence and its context. This entry comes from a study of OX40 agonist ivuxolimab in advanced cancers. At the level of the study: The patients' treatment was ivuxolimab, an agonistic anti-OX40 (CD134) antibody.

Sequencing was performed with immunoSEQ multiplex PCR; in TCRdb, only in-frame clones are kept and a portion is missing. The sample includes roughly 80,000 clones, around four fifths of them seen just once. V gave up 1 base and J gave up 4 bases, with 10 bases separating them. Germline loops: CDR1 ENHRY, CDR2 SYGVKD. This CDR3 contains 14 residues. This chain uses TRBV10-3 with TRBJ1-2; no reliable D call. This receptor was obtained from an adult with an advanced solid tumor such as melanoma, head and neck, liver or kidney cancer. The source material was CD4+ or CD8+ T cells sorted from blood, sampled in a trial of the OX40 agonist ivuxolimab. The DNA of the CDR3 is TGTGCCATCAGTGAGTTGCAGGAACCCTATGGCTACACCTTC. Protein product: CAISELQEPYGYTF.